A selection of T cell receptor beta chains follows, all from one sample in a study of monozygotic twins with inflammatory bowel disease. TCRdb re-called the 5' RACE reads and gives one entry per CDR3 protein, without DNA. This sample's table has about 160,000 distinct CDR3 sequences. The material sequenced was blood. These receptors originate from a human donor with ulcerative colitis or Crohn's disease, or a healthy co-twin of an affected twin (not recorded which). Each CDR3 is given with its conserved first and last residue.

J | V | CDR3
TRBJ2-1 | TRBV10-3 | CAISESRGVTGGDNEQFF
TRBJ2-1 | TRBV12-3/TRBV12-4 | CASSSGTPEQFF
TRBJ2-1 | TRBV7-6 | CASSSFRVNEQFF
TRBJ2-1 | TRBV7-2 | CASSLGTTFGEQFF
TRBJ2-2 | TRBV12-3/TRBV12-4 | CATSQGASGATGELFF
TRBJ2-3 | TRBV5-5 | CASSLGGLLTDTQYF
TRBJ2-7 | TRBV6-1 | CASSPRTSGSSPYEQYF
TRBJ1-5 | TRBV15 | CATSLGRYSNQPQHF
TRBJ2-7 | TRBV5-1 | CASRIWGSSYEQYF
TRBJ2-2 | TRBV12-3/TRBV12-4 | CASSVDRANTGELFF
TRBJ1-1 | TRBV12-3/TRBV12-4 | CASTPTYEAFF
TRBJ2-1 | TRBV9 | CASSAGGSGPNEQFF
TRBJ2-1 | TRBV12-3/TRBV12-4 | CASRGTSGRAWEQFF
TRBJ2-7 | TRBV10-3 | CAISWDREAYEQYF
TRBJ2-7 | TRBV5-1 | CASSLIAGAYEQYF
TRBJ2-7 | TRBV5-1 | CASSLTGDEQYF
TRBJ2-3 | TRBV12-3/TRBV12-4 | CASSWTGGSDTQYF
TRBJ1-2 | TRBV3-1 | CASSHVTVFYGYTF
TRBJ2-7 | TRBV5-6 | CASSLGPTDEQYF
TRBJ2-1 | TRBV9 | CASSVQDLEQFF
TRBJ2-3 | TRBV10-3 | CATVSGRATDTQYF
TRBJ2-7 | TRBV6-1 | CASSVDRGDGEQYF
TRBJ2-4 | TRBV7-2 | CASSGLAGAKNIQYF
TRBJ1-1 | TRBV29-1 | CSVGGQGGREAFF
TRBJ2-5 | TRBV29-1 | CSVGQFETQYF
TRBJ2-7 | TRBV28 | CASSLVASYEQYF
TRBJ2-1 | TRBV7-2 | CASSFPLQGFDGNEQFF
TRBJ2-5 | TRBV5-1 | CASSYPTSGVGYQETQYF
TRBJ2-1 | TRBV4-1 | CASSQDPDLLNEQFF
TRBJ2-2 | TRBV6-4 | CASSDRGNGELFF
TRBJ1-5 | TRBV2 | CASSEAGVGQGFNQPQHF
TRBJ2-2 | TRBV15 | CATSRQENTGELFF
TRBJ1-6 | TRBV2 | CASIPDRDRNSPLHF
TRBJ2-7 | TRBV27 | CASSFSQLGYEQYF
TRBJ2-1 | TRBV3-1 | CASSQEMGGPLRFF
TRBJ2-1 | TRBV7-7 | CASSLSAGDRYEQFF
TRBJ2-3 | TRBV7-2 | CASSLVNGITDTQYF
TRBJ2-3 | TRBV20-1 | CSASDLAGGLGRDTQYF
TRBJ2-2 | TRBV10-3 | CAISVTSGNTGELFF
TRBJ2-1 | TRBV28 | CASSYPRTGPKNPREQFF
TRBJ2-1 | TRBV9 | CASSVAAGVYNEQFF
TRBJ1-2 | TRBV7-2 | CASSLITGQGAGGYTF
TRBJ1-1 | TRBV5-6 | CASRMSGRRGMSVKAFF
TRBJ2-5 | TRBV2 | CASSEGAETQYF
TRBJ2-1 | TRBV19 | CASSMTSGSEQFF
TRBJ2-3 | TRBV12-3/TRBV12-4 | CASSTRTSRDTDTQYF
TRBJ1-5 | TRBV10-3 | CAISEGHYSNQPQHF
TRBJ2-2 | TRBV5-1 | CASSLAKSTGGELFF
TRBJ2-1 | TRBV7-2 | CASSPPDRGNEQFF
TRBJ2-2 | TRBV28 | CASSLRQGARTGELFF
TRBJ2-6 | TRBV20-1 | CSARGGRGRANVLTF